The next 15 T cell receptor beta chains were all read from a single sample in a study of cytomegalovirus exposure and HLA in healthy donors. The PCR used 60 Vbeta and 13 Jbeta primers. Measured with immunoSEQ multiplex PCR; TCRdb has only the in-frame clones, and not every one. The top ten hold about 1.8% of the sample, which has 250,000 or so clones, about nine tenths seen once. Sequenced material: PBMCs. The receptors shown here come from a girl aged 2-10 years in good health and CMV-seronegative.

J is TRBJ2-7 and V is TRBV5-1, with no clear D. Trimming took off 2 bases at V and 3 bases at J, with 12 bases between the two ends. The CDR3 contains 14 residues. Germline V gives CDR1 SGHRS, CDR2 YFSETQ. The CDR3 loop reads CASSLSGFRYEQYF. As DNA, the CDR3 is TGCGCCAGCAGCTTATCCGGGTTCCGCTACGAGCAGTACTTC.

Concerning this clone: Other DNA sequences in this sample translate to the same CDR3. The chain has TRBV4-1 and TRBJ1-2; 8 bases line up with TRBD1. V was pared by 4 bases and J by 8 bases, with 9 bases of the junction left unmatched. Germline V gene lookup returns CDR1 MGHRA and CDR2 YSYEKL. This CDR3 has 14 amino acids. CDR3 loop: CASSLRPGGDGYTF. The DNA for the CDR3 is TGCGCCAGCAGCCTACGCCCAGGGGGCGACGGCTACACCTTC.

The chain uses TRBV21-1 and TRBJ1-1; the tabulated D call, TRBD1, remains unverified against the DNA. TRBV21-1 is a pseudogene segment. CDR3 length: 14 residues. CDR3 protein: CASSTHRGLTEAFF. The DNA of the CDR3 is TGTGCCAGCAGCACCCACAGGGGGCTTACTGAAGCTTTCTTT.

This chain uses TRBV11-3 with TRBJ2-3; 14 nucleotides align to TRBD2. Germline assignment: CDR1 SGHNT and CDR2 YENEEA. The V segment lost 5 bases and the J segment 7 bases; nucleotides outside the gene matches: 8. This CDR3 contains 16 residues. The CDR3 DNA sequence: TGTGCCAGCAGCCAAGGGACTAGCGGGGGAGTGTATACGCAGTATTTT. Translated, it gives CASSQGTSGGVYTQYF.

V is TRBV11-2 and J is TRBJ2-5; weak D call: TRBD2 (5 bases). The DNA end is a closer match to TRBJ2-7, so the J assignment may be wrong. In germline, CDR1 is SGHAT, CDR2 FQNNGV. The CDR3 has 15 residues. The CDR3 bases are TGTGCCAGCAGCTTAAGTTTCGGGAAGACCTACGAGCAGTACTTC. Its protein is CASSLSFGKTYEQYF.

The V and J genes are TRBV6-5 and TRBJ2-2; D uncertain. Trimming took off 2 bases at V and 6 bases at J, with 4 bases between the two ends. Germline V gene lookup returns CDR1 MNHEY and CDR2 SVGAGI. CDR3 length: 12 residues. The chain's CDR3 is CASSYVAGELFF. In DNA form, the CDR3 reads TGTGCCAGCAGTTACGTCGCCGGGGAGCTGTTTTTT.

This clone appeared a single time. This chain joins TRBV29-1 and TRBJ1-2; TRBD1 matches 10 bases. The CDR3 is 15 residues long. The V gene end was trimmed by 5 bases and the J gene end by 1 base; junction bases not matched to a gene: 7. The germline V gene encodes CDR1 SQVTM and CDR2 ANQGSEA. The CDR3 DNA reads as TGCAGCGTTCCGGGACAGGGGCCCAATAACTATGGCTACACCTTC. Translation: CSVPGQGPNNYGYTF. Drawing the rest from reference TRBV29-1 and TRBJ1-2, the complete variable domain is SAVISQKPSRDICQRGTSLTIQCQVDSQVTMMFWYRQQPGQSLTLIATANQGSEATYESGFVIDKFPISRPNLTFSTLTVSNMSPEDSSIYLCSVPGQGPNNYGYTFGSGTRLTVV.

V gene TRBV5-4 combines with J gene TRBJ1-6; D is unresolved. The CDR3 length is 14 residues. Germline CDR1 and CDR2: SGHNT and YYREEE (reference sequence). Deletions cut 4 bases from V and 7 bases from J, with 12 bases between. For the CDR3, the DNA is TGTGCCAGCAGCCAGACACGGGAGAATTCACCCCTCCACTTT. Its protein is CASSQTRENSPLHF.

The chain carries TRBV14 and TRBJ2-2; D may be TRBD2 (6 bases). The V end was cut by 1 base, the J end by 5 bases, with 14 bases between. CDR3 length: 16 amino acids. Germline V gives CDR1 SGHDN, CDR2 FVKESK. The CDR3 bases are TGTGCCAGCAGCCAAGGGAGGGGTCCTTGGACCGGGGAGCTGTTTTTT. Translated, it gives CASSQGRGPWTGELFF.

CDR3 amino acids: CASSFSGGYFLEQYF. CDR3 DNA: TGCGCCAGCAGCTTTAGCGGGGGCTACTTTTTGGAGCAGTACTTC. The V and J genes are TRBV5-1 and TRBJ2-7; 9 nucleotides agree with TRBD2. The germline V gene encodes CDR1 SGHRS and CDR2 YFSETQ. Germline trimming cut 2 bases from V and 7 bases from J; bases unmatched to any gene: 10. The CDR3 is 15 amino acids. Variable domain in full (rest from reference TRBV5-1 and TRBJ2-7): KAGVTQTPRYLIKTRGQQVTLSCSPISGHRSVSWYQQTPGQGLQFLFEYFSETQRNKGNFPGRFSGRQFSNSRSEMNVSTLELGDSALYLCASSFSGGYFLEQYFGPGTRLTVT.

The gene calls are TRBV4-1 and TRBJ2-1; possibly TRBD2 for D (5 bases). This CDR3 region has 15 residues. Germline CDR1 is MGHRA and CDR2 is YSYEKL. The ends were cut back, 8 bases at V and 5 bases at J, with 19 bases in the middle. The CDR3: CASSGRERGNNEQFF. CDR3 DNA: TGCGCCAGCTCCGGCCGGGAACGGGGAAACAATGAGCAGTTCTTC.

This chain joins TRBV5-4 and TRBJ2-1, with TRBD1 identical over 8 bases. There are 14 residues in the CDR3. Germline V gives CDR1 SGHNT, CDR2 YYREEE (reference sequence). The V gene end was trimmed by 4 bases and the J gene end by 6 bases; junction bases not matched to a gene: 6. The CDR3 sequence is CASSQGQGRNEQFF. The CDR3 region has the DNA TGTGCCAGCAGCCAAGGACAGGGTCGCAATGAGCAGTTCTTC.

In nucleotides, the CDR3 is TGCAGCGTTGTACGGAGCGACTACGAGCAGTACTTC. The encoded protein is CSVVRSDYEQYF. The rearrangement links TRBV29-1 to TRBJ2-7; no clear D. The CDR3 consists of 12 residues. The V gene lost 4 bases and the J gene lost 3 bases, with 10 bases spanning the gap. Germline values: CDR1 SQVTM, CDR2 ANQGSEA.

The rearrangement joins TRBV5-8 to TRBJ1-5; TRBD1 agrees at 8 bases. CDR1 SGHTS and CDR2 YDEGEE come from the germline V gene. Losses at the gene ends were 2 bases for V and 0 bases for J; bases not matched to a gene: 7. The CDR3 sequence is 17 residues long. The CDR3 loop is CASSFRTGSNSNQPQHF. For the CDR3, the DNA is TGTGCCAGCAGCTTCCGGACAGGGTCTAATAGCAATCAGCCCCAGCATTTT.

The chain couples TRBV6-1 to TRBJ2-5, with D possibly matching TRBD1 (6 bases). The DNA end is a closer match to TRBJ2-7, so the J assignment may be wrong. Germline CDR1 MNHNS, CDR2 SASEGT. This CDR3 region has 15 residues. The CDR3 bases are TGTGCCAGCAGCAACTATTACAGGGATTCCTACGAGCAGTACTTC. Its translation: CASSNYYRDSYEQYF.